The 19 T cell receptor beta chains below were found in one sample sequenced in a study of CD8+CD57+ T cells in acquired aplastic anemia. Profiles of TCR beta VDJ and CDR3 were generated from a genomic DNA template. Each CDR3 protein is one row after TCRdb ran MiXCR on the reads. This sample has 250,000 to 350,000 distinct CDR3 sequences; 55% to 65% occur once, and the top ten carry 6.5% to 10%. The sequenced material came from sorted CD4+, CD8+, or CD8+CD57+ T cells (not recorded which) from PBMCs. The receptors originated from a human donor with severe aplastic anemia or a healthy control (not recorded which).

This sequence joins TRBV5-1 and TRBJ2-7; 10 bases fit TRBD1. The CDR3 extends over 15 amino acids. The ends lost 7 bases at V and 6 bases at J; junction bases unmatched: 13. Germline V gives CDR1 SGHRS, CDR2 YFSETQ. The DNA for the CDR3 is TGCGCCAGCTCCCCTCCGGGACAGGGGTTTCTCGAGCAGTACTTC. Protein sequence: CASSPPGQGFLEQYF.

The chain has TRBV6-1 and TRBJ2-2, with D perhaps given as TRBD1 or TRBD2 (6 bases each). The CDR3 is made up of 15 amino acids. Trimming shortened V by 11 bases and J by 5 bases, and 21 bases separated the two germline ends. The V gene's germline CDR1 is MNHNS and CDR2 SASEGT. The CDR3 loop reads CAGGVGGPGTGELFF. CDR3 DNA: TGTGCCGGGGGCGTTGGGGGGCCCGGTACCGGGGAGCTGTTTTTT.

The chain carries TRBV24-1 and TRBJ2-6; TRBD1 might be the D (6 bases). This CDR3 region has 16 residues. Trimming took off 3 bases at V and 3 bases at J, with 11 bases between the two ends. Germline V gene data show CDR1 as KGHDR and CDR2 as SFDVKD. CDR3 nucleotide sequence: TGTGCCACCAGTGATCCCCAGGGGATTGGGGCCAACGTCCTGACTTTC. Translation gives CATSDPQGIGANVLTF.

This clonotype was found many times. CDR3 loop: CASSLLGTNSYEQYF. The CDR3 coding sequence is TGTGCCAGCAGCTTACTCGGGACCAACTCCTACGAGCAGTACTTC. This sequence joins TRBV11-1 and TRBJ2-7, with D tentatively TRBD1 or TRBD2 (5 bases each). The CDR3 runs 15 residues. The V end lost 2 bases, the J end lost 0 bases, and 11 bases lay between the germline ends. Germline CDR1 SGHAT, CDR2 FQDESV (reference sequence).

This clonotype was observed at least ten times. The CDR3 sequence is CASRISRSAGELFF. The DNA of the CDR3 is TGTGCCAGCAGGATTAGCAGATCCGCCGGGGAGCTGTTTTTT. J is TRBJ2-2 and V is TRBV12-3 or TRBV12-4; unclear D gene. The V and J ends lost 6 bases and 6 bases respectively, with 14 bases between them. This CDR3 contains 14 residues.

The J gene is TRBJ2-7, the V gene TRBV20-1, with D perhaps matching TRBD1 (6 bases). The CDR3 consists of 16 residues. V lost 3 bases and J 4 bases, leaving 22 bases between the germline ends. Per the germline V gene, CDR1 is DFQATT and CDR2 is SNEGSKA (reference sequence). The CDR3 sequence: CSASRISGTSGYEQYF. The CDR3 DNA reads TGCAGTGCTAGCCGGATTTCCGGGACATCGGGGTACGAGCAGTACTTC.

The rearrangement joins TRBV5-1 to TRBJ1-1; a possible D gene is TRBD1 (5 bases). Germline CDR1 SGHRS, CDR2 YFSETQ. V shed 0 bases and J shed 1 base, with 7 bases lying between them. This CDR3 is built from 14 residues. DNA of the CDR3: TGCGCCAGCAGCTTGGGGGACCCGAACACTGAAGCTTTCTTT. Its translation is CASSLGDPNTEAFF.

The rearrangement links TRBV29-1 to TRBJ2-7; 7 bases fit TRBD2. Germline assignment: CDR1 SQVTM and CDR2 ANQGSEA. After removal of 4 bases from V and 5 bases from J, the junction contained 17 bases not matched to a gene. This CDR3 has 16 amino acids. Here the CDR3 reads CSVVLSSGAWANEQYF. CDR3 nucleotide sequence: TGCAGCGTTGTCCTGTCTAGCGGTGCTTGGGCCAACGAGCAGTACTTC.

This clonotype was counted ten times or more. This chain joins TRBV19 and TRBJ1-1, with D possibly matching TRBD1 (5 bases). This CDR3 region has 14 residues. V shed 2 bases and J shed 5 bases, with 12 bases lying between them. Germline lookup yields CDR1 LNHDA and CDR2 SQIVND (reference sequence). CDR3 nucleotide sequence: TGTGCCAGTAGTATAAAGGGTGGGGGGACTGAAGCTTTCTTT. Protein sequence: CASSIKGGGTEAFF. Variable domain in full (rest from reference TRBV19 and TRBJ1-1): DGGITQSPKYLFRKEGQNVTLSCEQNLNHDAMYWYRQDPGQGLRLIYYSQIVNDFQKGDIAEGYSVSREKKESFPLTVTSAQKNPTAFYLCASSIKGGGTEAFFGQGTRLTVV.

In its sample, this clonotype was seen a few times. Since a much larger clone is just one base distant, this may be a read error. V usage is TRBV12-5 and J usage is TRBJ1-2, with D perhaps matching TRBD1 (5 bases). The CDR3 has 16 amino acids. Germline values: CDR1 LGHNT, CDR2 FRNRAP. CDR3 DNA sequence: TGTGCTAGTGGTTTGGTACTTCATGAGGGGAACTATGGCTACGCCTTC. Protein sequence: CASGLVLHEGNYGYAF.

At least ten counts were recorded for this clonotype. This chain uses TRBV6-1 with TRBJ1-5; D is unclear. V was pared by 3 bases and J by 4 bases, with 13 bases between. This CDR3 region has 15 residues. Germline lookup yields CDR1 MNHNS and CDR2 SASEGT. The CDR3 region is CASSEGPSTNQPQHF. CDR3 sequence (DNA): TGTGCCAGCAGTGAGGGCCCCAGCACGAATCAGCCCCAGCATTTT.

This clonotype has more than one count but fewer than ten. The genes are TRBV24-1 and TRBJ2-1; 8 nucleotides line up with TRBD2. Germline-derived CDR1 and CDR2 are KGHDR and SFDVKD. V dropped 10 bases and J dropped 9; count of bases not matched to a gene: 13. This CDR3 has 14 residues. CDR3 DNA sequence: TGTGCCACGCGCGGGGCGGGAGGCCAGGGTGAGCAGTTCTTC. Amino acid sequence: CATRGAGGQGEQFF.

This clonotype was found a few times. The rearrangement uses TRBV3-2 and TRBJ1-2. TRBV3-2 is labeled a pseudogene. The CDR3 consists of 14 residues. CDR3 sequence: CASSRGPENYGYTF. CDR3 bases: TGTGCCAGCAGCCGGGGCCCAGAAAACTATGGCTACACCTTC.

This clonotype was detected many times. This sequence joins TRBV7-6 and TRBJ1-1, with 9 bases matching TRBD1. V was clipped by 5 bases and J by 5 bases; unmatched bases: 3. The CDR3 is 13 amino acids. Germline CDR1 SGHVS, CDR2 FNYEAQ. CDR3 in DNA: TGTGCCAGCAGCACGGACAGGGGAACTGAAGCTTTCTTT. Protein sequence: CASSTDRGTEAFF.

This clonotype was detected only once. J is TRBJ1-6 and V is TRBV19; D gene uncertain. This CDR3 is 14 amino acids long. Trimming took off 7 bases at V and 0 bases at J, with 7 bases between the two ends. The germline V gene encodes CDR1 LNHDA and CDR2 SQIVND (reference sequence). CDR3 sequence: CASTGGSYNSPLHF. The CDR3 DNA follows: TGTGCCAGTACAGGAGGCTCCTATAATTCACCCCTCCACTTT. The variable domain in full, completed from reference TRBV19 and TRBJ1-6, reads DGGITQSPKYLFRKEGQNVTLSCEQNLNHDAMYWYRQDPGQGLRLIYYSQIVNDFQKGDIAEGYSVSREKKESFPLTVTSAQKNPTAFYLCASTGGSYNSPLHFGNGTRLTVT.

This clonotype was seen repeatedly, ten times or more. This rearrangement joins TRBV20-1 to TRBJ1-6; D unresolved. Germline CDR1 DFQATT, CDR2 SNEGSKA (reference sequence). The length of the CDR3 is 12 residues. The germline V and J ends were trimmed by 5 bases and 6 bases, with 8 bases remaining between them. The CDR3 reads CSARQANSPLHF. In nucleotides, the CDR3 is TGCAGTGCTCGTCAGGCTAATTCACCCCTCCACTTT.

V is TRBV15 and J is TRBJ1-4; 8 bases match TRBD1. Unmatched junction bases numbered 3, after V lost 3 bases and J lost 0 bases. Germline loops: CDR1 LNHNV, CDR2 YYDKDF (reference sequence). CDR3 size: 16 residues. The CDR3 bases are TGTGCCACCAGCAGTGGGACAGGTCCAACTAATGAAAAACTGTTTTTT. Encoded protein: CATSSGTGPTNEKLFF. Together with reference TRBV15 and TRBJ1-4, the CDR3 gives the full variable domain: DAMVIQNPRYQVTQFGKPVTLSCSQTLNHNVMYWYQQKSSQAPKLLFHYYDKDFNNEADTPDNFQSRRPNTSFCFLDIRSPGLGDTAMYLCATSSGTGPTNEKLFFGSGTQLSVL.

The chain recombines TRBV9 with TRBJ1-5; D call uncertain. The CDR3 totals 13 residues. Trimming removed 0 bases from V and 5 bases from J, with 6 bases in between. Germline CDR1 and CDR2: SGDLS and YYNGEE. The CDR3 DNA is TGTGCCAGCAGCGTAGGTACGGATCAGCCCCAGCATTTT. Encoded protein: CASSVGTDQPQHF.

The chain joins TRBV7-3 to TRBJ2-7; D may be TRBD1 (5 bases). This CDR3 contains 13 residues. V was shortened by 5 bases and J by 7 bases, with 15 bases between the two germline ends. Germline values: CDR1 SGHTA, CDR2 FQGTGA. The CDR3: CASSPGWGNEQYF. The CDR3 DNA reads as TGTGCCAGCAGCCCCGGCTGGGGCAATGAGCAGTACTTC. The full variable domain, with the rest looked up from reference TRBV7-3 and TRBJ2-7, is GAGVSQTPSNKVTEKGKYVELRCDPISGHTALYWYRQSLGQGPEFLIYFQGTGAADDSGLPNDRFFAVRPEGSVSTLKIQRTERGDSAVYLCASSPGWGNEQYFGPGTRLTVT.